This T cell receptor beta chain came from a study of blood T cell repertoires in COVID-19. Participants spanned ages about 18 to 100 years and resided in some 22 US areas. The recovered donors of Cohort 3 showed two negative PCRs, clearance, or symptom resolution. In the study's own analysis: From reference gene primer amplification, estimates of nucleated cell counts were derived. The method was immunoSEQ multiplex PCR; TCRdb's version includes in-frame clones alone and lacks a portion of them. V, J and clone size are taken as reported in that table, and D and trimming were inferred from the DNA itself. The sample has 130,000 to 150,000 clones; about four fifths are singletons. Deletions cut 1 base from V and 7 bases from J, with 11 bases between. From germline, CDR1 is SGHTA and CDR2 FQGNSA. CDR3 length: 13 amino acids.

Sequenced sample: PBMCs or T cells enriched from blood (not recorded which). The TCR was taken from a man aged 45-65 years who had recovered from COVID-19. The V gene is TRBV7-2, the J gene TRBJ2-7; D is perhaps TRBD1 (6 bases). The CDR3 sequence: CASSLGGRREQYF. CDR3 DNA sequence: TGTGCCAGCAGCTTAGGGGGGCGCAGGGAGCAGTACTTC.